The rows below give T cell receptor beta chains drawn from one sample of a study of blood T cell repertoires in COVID-19. Profiled with immunoSEQ multiplex PCR; TCRdb holds only in-frame clones, not every one. The sample shows some 240,000 clones, approximately 82% of them seen only once. The specimen sequenced was peripheral blood. These receptors were obtained from a man between 50 and 59 years old with active or convalescent COVID-19. CDR3s include the opening cysteine and the closing phenylalanine or tryptophan. The order of the fields is J gene, D gene, clone size, V gene, CDR3 DNA, CDR3 protein. The D gene is left open where the match is weak. The size field is filled for only some rows; it gives once, few, many or a size class.

j_call: TRBJ1-2; d_call: TRBD1; clone_size: NA; v_call: TRBV9; cdr3_nt: TGTGCCAGCAGCCCCTGGACAGGGAGTGGGTATGGCTACACCTTC; cdr3_aa: CASSPWTGSGYGYTF
j_call: TRBJ2-2; d_call: TRBD1; clone_size: NA; v_call: TRBV5-4; cdr3_nt: TGTGCCAGCAGCCCTGACAGGGTTTCCAACACCGGGGAGCTGTTTTTT; cdr3_aa: CASSPDRVSNTGELFF
j_call: TRBJ1-2; d_call: TRBD1; clone_size: NA; v_call: TRBV7-9; cdr3_nt: TGTGCCAGCAGCTTAGGGGGGACAGGTCGTGTGGGCTACACCTTC; cdr3_aa: CASSLGGTGRVGYTF
j_call: TRBJ1-6; d_call: NA; clone_size: NA; v_call: TRBV28; cdr3_nt: TGTGCCAGCACCACCCGAGGGGGCTATAATTCACCCCTCCACTTT; cdr3_aa: CASTTRGGYNSPLHF
j_call: TRBJ1-1; d_call: NA; clone_size: NA; v_call: TRBV19; cdr3_nt: TGTGCCAGTAGTGACATGAACACTGAAGCTTTCTTT; cdr3_aa: CASSDMNTEAFF
j_call: TRBJ2-6; d_call: NA; clone_size: NA; v_call: TRBV19; cdr3_nt: TGTGCCAGTAGTCTCGACATTTCTGGGGCCAACGTCCTGACTTTC; cdr3_aa: CASSLDISGANVLTF
j_call: TRBJ2-7; d_call: TRBD2; clone_size: NA; v_call: TRBV6-2/TRBV6-3; cdr3_nt: TGTGCCAGCAGTCACGGACTAGCGGGAGGCCACGAGCAGTACTTC; cdr3_aa: CASSHGLAGGHEQYF
j_call: TRBJ2-2; d_call: TRBD1; clone_size: NA; v_call: TRBV6-2/TRBV6-3; cdr3_nt: TGTGCCAGCAGTTACGGGCAGGGGGCGAACACCGGGGAGCTGTTTTTT; cdr3_aa: CASSYGQGANTGELFF
j_call: TRBJ1-6; d_call: NA; clone_size: NA; v_call: TRBV28; cdr3_nt: TGTGCCAGCAGTCTACAGGGACCTAATTCACCCCTCCACTTT; cdr3_aa: CASSLQGPNSPLHF
j_call: TRBJ2-2; d_call: NA; clone_size: once; v_call: TRBV5-6; cdr3_nt: TGTGCCAGCGGTCGACTATCCGCGAACACCGGGGAGCTGTTTTTT; cdr3_aa: CASGRLSANTGELFF
j_call: TRBJ1-2; d_call: NA; clone_size: NA; v_call: TRBV20-1; cdr3_nt: TGCAGGGCGGGCTATGGCTACACCTTC; cdr3_aa: CRAGYGYTF
j_call: TRBJ1-2; d_call: NA; clone_size: NA; v_call: TRBV28; cdr3_nt: TGTGCCAGCCGGACGGGGGGCGCGGTATTAGGCTACACCTTC; cdr3_aa: CASRTGGAVLGYTF
j_call: TRBJ2-7; d_call: NA; clone_size: few; v_call: TRBV4-1; cdr3_nt: TGCGCCAGCAGCCAACCCTTTCGAGGGGTGGGGGCGTCGGTCTACGAGCAGTACTTC; cdr3_aa: CASSQPFRGVGASVYEQYF
j_call: TRBJ2-2; d_call: NA; clone_size: NA; v_call: TRBV7-2; cdr3_nt: TGTGCCAGCAGCTTTCAACGGGGTTACCCGAACACCGGGGAGCTGTTTTTT; cdr3_aa: CASSFQRGYPNTGELFF
j_call: TRBJ2-5; d_call: NA; clone_size: NA; v_call: TRBV29-1; cdr3_nt: TGCAGCGTTGAAGATCAGGGCCCTCAAGAGACCCAGTACTTC; cdr3_aa: CSVEDQGPQETQYF
j_call: TRBJ2-1; d_call: TRBD2; clone_size: NA; v_call: TRBV5-4; cdr3_nt: TGTGCCAGCAGCTTGGTGCCCGGGACTAGCCTATACAATGAGCAGTTCTTC; cdr3_aa: CASSLVPGTSLYNEQFF
j_call: TRBJ2-3; d_call: TRBD1; clone_size: NA; v_call: TRBV5-5; cdr3_nt: TGTGCCAGCAGCGTGACAGGGGGCATAGATACGCAGTATTTT; cdr3_aa: CASSVTGGIDTQYF